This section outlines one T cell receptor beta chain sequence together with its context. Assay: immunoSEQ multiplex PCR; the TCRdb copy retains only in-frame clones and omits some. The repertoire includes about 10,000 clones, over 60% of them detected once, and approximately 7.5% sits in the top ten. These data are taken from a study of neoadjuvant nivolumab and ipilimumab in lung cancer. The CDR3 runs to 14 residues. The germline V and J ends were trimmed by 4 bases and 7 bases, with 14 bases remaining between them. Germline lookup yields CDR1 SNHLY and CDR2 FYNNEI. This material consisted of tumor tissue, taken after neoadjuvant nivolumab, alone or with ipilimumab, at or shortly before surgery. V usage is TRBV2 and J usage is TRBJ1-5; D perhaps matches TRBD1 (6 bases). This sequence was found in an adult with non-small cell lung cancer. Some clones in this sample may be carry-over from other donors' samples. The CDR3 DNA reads TGTGCCAGCAGTGTAGGGGGGGCCGGGCAGCCCCAGCATTTT. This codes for CASSVGGAGQPQHF.